Given below is one T cell receptor (beta chain) in context. Its antigen is currently unknown. The table came from immunoSEQ multiplex PCR; TCRdb's copy has only in-frame clones and leaves some out. The sample consists of fewer than 30,000 clones, about 80% of them appearing once. Per the germline V gene, CDR1 is SGHDT and CDR2 is YYEEEE. Trimming shortened V by 4 bases and J by 16 bases, and 20 bases separated the two germline ends. The length of the CDR3 is 13 residues. This sample is drawn from a study of T cells in narcolepsy. Study-wide context: Patients with NT1 or NT2 and healthy control donors were enrolled. Findings and limits, study-wide: Autoreactive clone sequences were missing from some blood memory CD4+ repertoires. Comparing one patient's CSF and blood CD4+ clonotypes highlighted HCRT- and TRIB2-specific autoreactive clonotypes.

Sequencing was done on a sample of CD45RA- memory CD4+ T cells from PBMCs. The chain combines TRBV5-6 with TRBJ2-2; a possible D gene is TRBD2 (6 bases). This TCR was recovered from a human donor with narcolepsy. CDR3 sequence (DNA): TGTGCCAGCAGCGTATCCGGGACTCAAAGTGGGTTTTTT. This sequence encodes CASSVSGTQSGFF. Together with reference TRBV5-6 and TRBJ2-2, the CDR3 gives the full variable domain: DAGVTQSPTHLIKTRGQQVTLRCSPKSGHDTVSWYQQALGQGPQFIFQYYEEEERQRGNFPDRFSGHQFPNYSSELNVNALLLGDSALYLCASSVSGTQSGFFGEGSRLTVL.